Listed here are 16 T cell receptor beta chains from one sample, sequenced in a study of CD8 T cells in Susac syndrome. The authors reverse transcribed roughly 0.5 to 1 ug RNA with random hexamers. TCRdb reanalysed the immunoSEQ multiplex PCR reads using MiXCR and keeps one entry per CDR3 protein. The table shows approximately 130,000 distinct CDR3 sequences, with about 90% occurring only once. Sequencing was carried out using CD8+ T cells from PBMCs. These receptors originate from a human donor with multiple sclerosis.

The chain is built from TRBV29-1 and TRBJ2-2; D remains unclear. V dropped 4 bases and J dropped 1 base, with 7 bases sitting between them. The CDR3 spans 13 residues. CDR1 and CDR2 (germline): SQVTM, ANQGSEA. In DNA form, the CDR3 reads TGCAGCGTTGGACGCTTGAACACCGGGGAGCTGTTTTTT. Translating gives CSVGRLNTGELFF.

The rearrangement uses TRBV7-2 and TRBJ1-5, with D possibly being TRBD1 (5 bases). Germline V gene sequence: CDR1 SGHTA, CDR2 FQGNSA. With 5 bases removed from V and 4 bases from J, the gap between germline ends came to 18 bases. The CDR3 runs 16 residues. CDR3 protein: CASSPHAARGNQPQHF. Written as DNA, the CDR3 is TGTGCCAGCAGCCCCCATGCTGCTAGGGGTAATCAGCCCCAGCATTTT.

This clonotype was seen just once. The chain has TRBV28 and TRBJ2-1, with 8 bases aligning to TRBD2. Germline V lookup: CDR1 MDHEN, CDR2 SYDVKM. The CDR3 contains 14 residues. Trimming removed 2 bases from V and 11 bases from J; junction bases left unmatched: 8. The CDR3 is CASSLGGGRQKQFF. The CDR3 DNA reads as TGTGCCAGCAGTTTAGGCGGCGGGAGGCAGAAGCAGTTCTTC.

The V gene is TRBV27, the J gene TRBJ2-1; 9 positions agree with TRBD1. This CDR3 has 15 residues. The V and J ends lost 5 bases and 2 bases, in that order; junction bases with no gene match: 4. Germline V lookup: CDR1 MNHEY, CDR2 SMNVEV (reference sequence). The CDR3 protein is CASSERQGAYNEQFF. CDR3 nucleotides: TGTGCCAGCAGTGAACGACAGGGGGCCTACAATGAGCAGTTCTTC.

The CDR3 sequence: CALSSREGLVGEQFF. Written as DNA, the CDR3 is TGTGCCTTATCGAGCCGGGAGGGCCTGGTTGGTGAGCAGTTCTTC. The chain is built from TRBV30 and TRBJ2-1, with TRBD2 matching 8 bases. The trim removed 7 bases at V and 9 bases at J, leaving 17 bases unmatched. CDR1 is GTSNPN and CDR2 is SVGIG in the germline V gene (reference sequence). This CDR3 has 15 residues.

This chain connects TRBV15 to TRBJ2-7; D might be TRBD2 (5 bases). The CDR3 is 13 residues long. CDR1 is LNHNV and CDR2 is YYDKDF in the germline V gene (reference sequence). Trimming cost V 5 bases and J 3 bases, with 11 bases left between them. As DNA, the CDR3 is TGTGCCACCAGCGTCGAGGGCGGCTACGAGCAGTACTTC. It translates to CATSVEGGYEQYF.

This chain uses TRBV5-6 with TRBJ2-1; TRBD1 might be the D (6 bases). V gave up 4 bases and J gave up 10 bases, with 18 bases separating them. Germline CDR1 is SGHDT and CDR2 is YYEEEE. The CDR3 runs to 14 residues. The CDR3 spells CASSGGNAPNEQFF. DNA of the CDR3: TGTGCCAGCAGCGGGGGCAATGCCCCTAACGAGCAGTTCTTC.

V usage is TRBV4-1 and J usage is TRBJ2-5; 13 nucleotides align to TRBD2. The J segment lost 5 bases and the V segment lost 4 bases, leaving 7 bases of the junction unmatched. CDR1 and CDR2 from the germline V gene are MGHRA and YSYEKL. The CDR3 consists of 16 residues. CDR3 coding DNA: TGCGCCAGCAGCCTCCCCGGACTAGCGGGAGTGGAGACCCAGTACTTC. Encoded protein: CASSLPGLAGVETQYF.

This sequence joins TRBV4-1 and TRBJ1-1; D call uncertain. Germline-derived CDR1 and CDR2 are MGHRA and YSYEKL. CDR3 length equals 13 residues. Trimming pared 1 base from V and 6 bases from J, leaving 9 bases between. The CDR3 loop reads CASSQVLKPEAFF. The CDR3 nucleotides read TGCGCCAGCAGCCAAGTCCTCAAGCCTGAAGCTTTCTTT.

The table lists this clonotype with a count of one. The chain is built from TRBV6-1 and TRBJ2-1; TRBD2 might be the D (5 bases). The V gene lost 7 bases and the J gene lost 5 bases, with 21 bases spanning the gap. Germline V gives CDR1 MNHNS, CDR2 SASEGT. This CDR3 is 16 amino acids long. The CDR3 is CASTSGLATIDNEQFF. Written as DNA, the CDR3 is TGTGCCAGCACCTCCGGGCTAGCAACTATAGACAATGAGCAGTTCTTC.

This clonotype was seen only a few times. This chain links TRBV7-3 with TRBJ2-2; D possibly matches TRBD1 or TRBD2 (5 bases each). CDR1 SGHTA and CDR2 FQGTGA come from the germline V gene. V was trimmed by 8 bases and J by 8 bases, leaving 18 bases between them. This CDR3 comprises 14 residues. As DNA, the CDR3 is TGTGCCAGCTCCTCGGGGCTGGGGCCTGGGGAGCTGTTTTTT. This sequence encodes CASSSGLGPGELFF.

This clonotype came up once. The rearrangement links TRBV27 to TRBJ2-3, with D uncertain. The CDR3 is 13 residues long. Between the trimmed V and J ends, which lost 6 bases and 4 bases, there was a span of 11 bases. CDR1 MNHEY and CDR2 SMNVEV come from the germline V gene (reference sequence). CDR3: CASRVRTADTQYF. The CDR3 coding sequence is TGTGCCAGCAGAGTACGGACCGCAGATACGCAGTATTTT.

The chain joins TRBV30 to TRBJ1-3, with unresolved D. CDR1 is GTSNPN and CDR2 is SVGIG in the germline V gene (reference sequence). The germline V and J ends were trimmed by 1 base and 4 bases, with 14 bases remaining between them. The CDR3 is made up of 15 amino acids. The CDR3: CAWSEMVGAGNTIYF. DNA of the CDR3: TGTGCCTGGAGTGAAATGGTAGGCGCCGGAAACACCATATATTTT.

V usage is TRBV15 and J usage is TRBJ1-5, with D unclear. Germline CDR1 reads LNHNV; CDR2 reads YYDKDF (reference sequence). Trimming took off 8 bases at V and 3 bases at J, with 17 bases between the two ends. The CDR3 has 15 amino acids. The CDR3 loop is CATGWAVNPNQPQHF. CDR3 in DNA: TGTGCCACCGGGTGGGCGGTCAATCCCAATCAGCCCCAGCATTTT.

This chain links TRBV29-1 with TRBJ2-2; tentatively, D is TRBD2 (5 bases). Per germline, CDR1 SQVTM and CDR2 ANQGSEA. The length of the CDR3 is 12 residues. Between the trimmed V and J ends, which lost 6 bases and 4 bases, there was a span of 9 bases. DNA for the CDR3: TGCAGCGTAGGACTGGCCACCGGGGAGCTGTTTTTT. It yields the protein CSVGLATGELFF.

This chain uses TRBV24-1 with TRBJ2-1; TRBD2 might be the D (6 bases). This CDR3 comprises 14 residues. The V and J ends lost 9 bases and 0 bases respectively, with 11 bases between them. CDR1 KGHDR and CDR2 SFDVKD come from the germline V gene. The CDR3, as DNA: TGTGCCACCGGTAGCGGTGCCTCCTACAATGAGCAGTTCTTC. Translating it yields CATGSGASYNEQFF.